The 31 T cell receptor beta chains listed next were all sequenced from one sample in a study of T-cell reconstitution after alpha-beta-depleted transplantation in children. Unique molecular identifiers were incorporated when the TCRbeta library was constructed. TCRdb reprocessed the PCR reads with MiXCR, giving one entry per CDR3 protein. The table shows 140,000 to 150,000 distinct CDR3 sequences, with 8% to 10% occurring only once. This material consisted of PBMCs, mostly from graft donor cells, taken 180 days after TCRalphabeta/CD19-depleted stem cell transplant. The origin of the receptors is a female patient aged 2-15 years who had a stem cell transplant for congenital amegakaryocytic thrombocytopenia, so the T cells may come from the graft donor.

In the case of this clonotype: This may be a read error: a much more frequent sequence differs by one nucleotide. The chain is built from TRBV29-1 and TRBJ1-1; TRBD1 might be the D (5 bases). There are 13 residues in the CDR3. V lost 6 bases and J lost 8, with 19 bases in between. CDR1 and CDR2 from the germline V gene are SQVTM and ANQGSEA. For the CDR3, the DNA is TGCAGCGTGGCACAGAACAGGTGCGGGGAAGCTTTCTTT. Residues: CSVAQNRCGEAFF.

V usage is TRBV20-1 and J usage is TRBJ2-5, with 13 positions matching TRBD2. The germline V gene encodes CDR1 DFQATT and CDR2 SNEGSKA (reference sequence). The CDR3 is 14 residues long. Germline trimming cut 6 bases from V and 7 bases from J; bases unmatched to any gene: 8. The CDR3 protein is CSATGTSGVPTQYF. The CDR3 nucleotides are TGCAGTGCCACCGGGACTAGCGGGGTTCCGACCCAGTACTTC.

This clonotype was recorded a few times. This chain's CDR3 is CAWSNRVFSYEQYF. The CDR3 DNA reads TGTGCCTGGAGTAATAGGGTTTTTTCCTACGAGCAGTACTTC. This rearrangement joins TRBV30 to TRBJ2-7; the D is unclear. Germline V gene data show CDR1 as GTSNPN and CDR2 as SVGIG (reference sequence). Trimming stripped 2 bases from V and 1 base from J, with 12 bases between. CDR3 length equals 14 residues.

The chain has TRBV6-1 and TRBJ2-1; 11 bases are shared with TRBD2. The CDR3 loop spans 15 amino acids. In germline, CDR1 is MNHNS, CDR2 SASEGT. The V and J ends lost 5 bases and 5 bases, in that order; junction bases with no gene match: 5. CDR3 bases: TGTGCCAGCAGTCGACCGGGACTAGCGGACAATGAGCAGTTCTTC. It codes for CASSRPGLADNEQFF.

This clonotype was counted ten times or more. The chain recombines TRBV20-1 with TRBJ2-5, with 10 bases that match TRBD2. This CDR3 comprises 15 residues. The germline gives CDR1 DFQATT, CDR2 SNEGSKA (reference sequence). V was clipped by 1 base and J by 2 bases; unmatched bases: 4. The CDR3 DNA sequence: TGCAGTGCTAGAGGGACTAGCGGATTTCAAGAGACCCAGTACTTC. This gives the protein CSARGTSGFQETQYF.

This clonotype was detected ten times or more. The CDR3 DNA is TGTGCCAGCAGTTACTCGCGCACAGGGGAGTACGAGCAGTACTTC. Its protein is CASSYSRTGEYEQYF. V is TRBV6-5 and J is TRBJ2-7; 7 positions match TRBD1. The CDR3 contains 15 residues. The V gene's germline CDR1 is MNHEY and CDR2 SVGAGI. V shed 0 bases, J shed 4 bases, and the junction held 6 bases outside the gene matches.

This clonotype was seen many times. The chain combines TRBV6-2 or TRBV6-3 with TRBJ1-2; D perhaps matches TRBD1 (6 bases). This CDR3 contains 14 residues. Germline assignment: CDR1 MNHEY and CDR2 SVGEGT. Deletions cut 2 bases from V and 4 bases from J, with 11 bases between. CDR3 nucleotide sequence: TGTGCCAGCAGTTACCGGAACAGGGCCTATGGCTACACCTTC. It yields the protein CASSYRNRAYGYTF.

This clonotype was observed many times. The chain has TRBV20-1 and TRBJ1-5; TRBD1 is a possible D gene (6 bases). CDR1 is DFQATT and CDR2 is SNEGSKA in the germline V gene (reference sequence). This CDR3 is built from 13 residues. The CDR3, as DNA: TGCAGCACCCGAGCAGGGGTCAATCAGCCCCAGCATTTT. It specifies CSTRAGVNQPQHF.

This clonotype turned up a few times. This chain links TRBV5-1 with TRBJ1-4, with 8 bases lining up with TRBD1. From germline, CDR1 is SGHRS and CDR2 YFSETQ. The CDR3 length is 16 residues. J lost 8 bases, V lost 4 bases, and 13 bases had no gene match. CDR3 DNA: TGCGCCAGCAGCCTTGTCGGCAGGGGGCTGGAAGAAAAACTGTTTTTT. Its translation: CASSLVGRGLEEKLFF.

V and J are TRBV28 and TRBJ2-1, with TRBD1 matching over 9 bases. Trimming cost V 6 bases and J 6 bases; bases outside gene matches: 3. From germline, CDR1 is MDHEN and CDR2 SYDVKM. The CDR3 contains 13 residues. CDR3 coding DNA: TGTGCCAGCAGGGGACAGGGCCGCAATGAGCAGTTCTTC. Amino acids: CASRGQGRNEQFF. The variable domain in full, completed from reference TRBV28 and TRBJ2-1, reads DVKVTQSSRYLVKRTGEKVFLECVQDMDHENMFWYRQDPGLGLRLIYFSYDVKMKEKGDIPEGYSVSREKKERFSLILESASTNQTSMYLCASRGQGRNEQFFGPGTRLTVL.

This clonotype was seen at least ten times. The gene calls are TRBV5-1 and TRBJ1-1; possibly TRBD1 for D (6 bases). Trimming removed 0 bases at V and 1 base at J, with 10 bases between. Germline V gene data show CDR1 as SGHRS and CDR2 as YFSETQ. This CDR3 has 15 amino acids. This CDR3 reads CASSLEPGANTEAFF. CDR3 bases: TGCGCCAGCAGCTTGGAGCCGGGGGCGAACACTGAAGCTTTCTTT.

A few counts support this clonotype. V is TRBV5-1 and J is TRBJ2-7; 10 bases line up with TRBD1. Germline assignment: CDR1 SGHRS and CDR2 YFSETQ. J was trimmed by 5 bases and V by 4 bases; bases with no gene match: 3. This CDR3 is built from 13 residues. The CDR3 region is CASSGDRGHEQYF. CDR3 DNA: TGCGCCAGCAGCGGGGACAGGGGCCACGAGCAGTACTTC.

This clonotype was detected only a few times. The chain joins TRBV12-3 or TRBV12-4 to TRBJ1-2, with D unclear. This CDR3 comprises 14 residues. Trimming removed 7 bases at V and 8 bases at J, with 20 bases between. The CDR3 nucleotides read TGTGCCAGCACCCAGACACCCTACTGGAGAGGCTACACCTTC. It is translated as CASTQTPYWRGYTF.

This clonotype was found a few times. The chain combines TRBV29-1 with TRBJ1-2; D is perhaps TRBD1 (6 bases). The CDR3 has 13 amino acids. V was pared by 8 bases and J by 4 bases, with 17 bases between. Germline V CDR1 and CDR2: SQVTM, ANQGSEA. DNA for the CDR3: TGCAGCTTCGGAACAGGGAAGGGCTATGGCTACACCTTC. This gives the protein CSFGTGKGYGYTF.

This clonotype was seen ten or more times. This chain connects TRBV7-6 to TRBJ2-1; D not resolved. There are 16 residues in the CDR3. Germline V CDR1 and CDR2: SGHVS, FNYEAQ. Trimming shortened V by 5 bases and J by 5 bases, and 19 bases separated the two germline ends. Here the CDR3 reads CASSIIRSSGHNEQFF. The DNA of the CDR3 is TGTGCCAGCAGCATCATCAGGTCGTCGGGCCACAATGAGCAGTTCTTC.

This clonotype was detected many times. V usage is TRBV18 and J usage is TRBJ2-1, with 7 bases lining up with TRBD2. After removal of 8 bases from V and 8 bases from J, the junction contained 15 bases not matched to a gene. Germline V gene data show CDR1 as KGHSH and CDR2 as LQKENI. The CDR3 length is 15 residues. The CDR3: CASTLLSGLVDEQFF. In nucleotides, the CDR3 is TGTGCCAGCACCCTACTTAGCGGGTTAGTCGATGAGCAGTTCTTC.

In this sample, this clonotype turned up many times. This chain uses TRBV10-3 with TRBJ1-6, with a tentative D call TRBD1 (5 bases). V was trimmed by 2 bases and J by 13 bases, leaving 12 bases between them. The CDR3 loop spans 13 amino acids. Germline V lookup: CDR1 ENHRY, CDR2 SYGVKD. DNA for the CDR3: TGTGCCATCAGTGAGGGACATCCCGTCCCCCTCCACTTT. This encodes CAISEGHPVPLHF.

This clonotype occurred many times. This chain connects TRBV24-1 to TRBJ2-7; 7 positions match TRBD1. CDR3 size: 15 residues. V lost 7 bases, J lost 4 bases, and 12 bases stayed unmatched. Germline assignment: CDR1 KGHDR and CDR2 SFDVKD. CDR3 nucleotide sequence: TGTGCCACCAGCTATGGGACAGCGAGCCCTTACGAGCAGTACTTC. Amino acid sequence: CATSYGTASPYEQYF.

This clonotype has ten or more counts. This chain uses TRBV7-2 with TRBJ1-1; D not resolved. The CDR3 runs 14 residues. Germline V gene lookup returns CDR1 SGHTA and CDR2 FQGNSA. The V end lost 1 base, the J end lost 2 bases, and 8 bases lay between the germline ends. CDR3 bases: TGTGCCAGCAGCTTAGGCTCGGTAAACACTGAAGCTTTCTTT. Amino acids: CASSLGSVNTEAFF. Drawing the rest from reference TRBV7-2 and TRBJ1-1, the complete variable domain is GAGVSQSPSNKVTEKGKDVELRCDPISGHTALYWYRQSLGQGLEFLIYFQGNSAPDKSGLPSDRFSAERTGGSVSTLTIQRTQQEDSAVYLCASSLGSVNTEAFFGQGTRLTVV.

This clonotype counts as medium-sized. V usage is TRBV20-1 and J usage is TRBJ2-3, with D perhaps matching TRBD1 (5 bases). The CDR3 totals 13 residues. The V end was cut by 5 bases, the J end by 4 bases, with 13 bases between. Germline CDR1 DFQATT, CDR2 SNEGSKA (reference sequence). DNA for the CDR3: TGCAGTGCTCTACAGGTGTTAGCAGATACGCAGTATTTT. It specifies CSALQVLADTQYF.

This chain uses TRBV29-1 with TRBJ2-3, with D perhaps being TRBD1 or TRBD2 (5 bases each). V gave up 3 bases and J gave up 7 bases, with 17 bases separating them. CDR1 is SQVTM, CDR2 ANQGSEA, per germline. CDR3 size: 14 residues. The CDR3 sequence: CSVDLGQGVYTQYF. CDR3 bases: TGCAGCGTTGATCTGGGCCAGGGAGTTTATACGCAGTATTTT.

This clonotype was detected many times. The rearrangement joins TRBV29-1 to TRBJ2-6; TRBD1 aligns across 9 bases. Per germline, CDR1 SQVTM and CDR2 ANQGSEA. Trimming removed 6 bases from V and 0 bases from J; junction bases left unmatched: 6. The length of the CDR3 is 16 residues. CDR3 loop: CSVKGQGVSGANVLTF. CDR3 sequence (DNA): TGCAGCGTGAAGGGACAGGGAGTCTCTGGGGCCAACGTCCTGACTTTC. Full variable domain (missing parts from reference TRBV29-1 and TRBJ2-6): SAVISQKPSRDICQRGTSLTIQCQVDSQVTMMFWYRQQPGQSLTLIATANQGSEATYESGFVIDKFPISRPNLTFSTLTVSNMSPEDSSIYLCSVKGQGVSGANVLTFGAGSRLTVL.

This clonotype turned up a few times. One junction end disagrees with the germline gene, perhaps due to a read error. The chain employs TRBV10-3 and TRBJ2-6, with D perhaps TRBD1 (5 bases). Germline CDR1 reads ENHRY; CDR2 reads SYGVKD. The CDR3 consists of 19 residues. CDR3: CAISESWQPGNSGANGLTF. Written as DNA, the CDR3 is TGTGCCATCAGTGAGTCGTGGCAGCCTGGGAACTCTGGGGCCAACGGCCTGACTTTC.

This clonotype was seen repeatedly, ten times or more. CDR3: CASGTTDRRNQPQHF. The CDR3 DNA is TGCGCCAGCGGAACCACGGACAGGAGAAATCAGCCCCAGCATTTT. The chain recombines TRBV4-1 with TRBJ1-5; 7 nucleotides agree with TRBD1. The CDR3 runs to 15 residues. From germline, CDR1 is MGHRA and CDR2 YSYEKL. The V and J ends lost 8 bases and 4 bases, in that order; junction bases with no gene match: 11.

The J gene is TRBJ2-1, the V gene TRBV20-1; 10 bases agree with TRBD2. Germline V lookup: CDR1 DFQATT, CDR2 SNEGSKA (reference sequence). CDR3 length: 14 amino acids. With V trimmed by 5 bases and J by 5 bases, 6 bases remained unmatched. The DNA of the CDR3 is TGCAGTGCTTTAGCGGGAGGCCCTAACAATGAGCAGTTCTTC. Amino acid sequence: CSALAGGPNNEQFF.

This clonotype has ten or more counts. The CDR3 bases are TGCAGCCCTAGTCGGGTAGCTCACGGGCCGGAAGCTTTCTTT. It yields the protein CSPSRVAHGPEAFF. The rearrangement links TRBV29-1 to TRBJ1-1; D unclear. Deletions cut 8 bases from V and 8 bases from J, with 24 bases between. The CDR3 loop spans 14 amino acids. Per the germline V gene, CDR1 is SQVTM and CDR2 is ANQGSEA.

J is TRBJ2-1 and V is TRBV28; TRBD2 aligns across 16 bases. Looked up from germline, CDR1 is MDHEN and CDR2 is SYDVKM. CDR3 length: 17 residues. J gave up 4 bases and V 4 bases, and 4 bases lay outside the gene matches. The CDR3 spells CASSSPGLAGGYNEQFF. The CDR3 nucleotides read TGTGCCAGCAGTTCACCGGGACTAGCGGGAGGGTACAATGAGCAGTTCTTC.

This clonotype was observed at least ten times. CDR3 amino acids: CAISEVGSQETQYF. The CDR3 bases are TGTGCCATCAGTGAAGTAGGATCCCAAGAGACCCAGTACTTC. V gene TRBV10-3 combines with J gene TRBJ2-5; no definite D call. Germline CDR1 is ENHRY and CDR2 is SYGVKD. The V end lost 3 bases, the J end lost 1 base, and 9 bases lay between the germline ends. The CDR3 totals 14 residues.

In its sample, this clonotype was seen many times. CDR3 sequence reads: CASSLPGVEEKLFF. DNA for the CDR3: TGTGCCAGCAGTTTACCGGGGGTGGAGGAAAAACTGTTTTTT. V usage is TRBV28 and J usage is TRBJ1-4; possible D gene TRBD1, 5 bases. Germline values: CDR1 MDHEN, CDR2 SYDVKM. Trimming stripped 2 bases from V and 8 bases from J, with 12 bases between. The CDR3 has 14 residues.

This clonotype was detected many times. The rearrangement links TRBV6-5 to TRBJ1-2, with D perhaps TRBD1 (5 bases). Germline V CDR1 and CDR2: MNHEY, SVGAGI. The CDR3 spans 15 residues. V lost 3 bases and J lost 8, with 19 bases in between. This CDR3 is CASSYFALGQVGYTF. In DNA form, the CDR3 reads TGTGCCAGCAGTTATTTTGCCCTCGGACAAGTGGGCTACACCTTC.

This clonotype was recorded a few times. The V gene is TRBV9, the J gene TRBJ2-5; tentative D call: TRBD1 (6 bases). Germline assignment: CDR1 SGDLS and CDR2 YYNGEE. V was shortened by 3 bases and J by 1 base, with 10 bases between the two germline ends. The CDR3 runs 14 residues. The CDR3 reads CASSAGTPQETQYF. The CDR3 DNA sequence: TGTGCCAGCAGCGCCGGGACACCCCAAGAGACCCAGTACTTC.